This record looks at one TCR beta chain sequence and its context. The antigen it binds to is not known. No much larger clone is present one base from it, and per-base qualities are unavailable. This sample is part of a study of blood T cell repertoires in COVID-19 (TCRdb year 2020). A note on the overall study: The collaborator samples originated in the United States, Italy and Spain and spanned the acute and convalescent phases of COVID-19. The sample metadata nearly always contained a de-identified subject ID, COVID-19 status, age in years and sex. HLA class I and class II types, where available, came from metadata supplied by the sample provider rather than from assay-based typing. The prospective study material was composed of cDNA or gDNA derived from T cells, B-cell-depleted T cells, or PBMCs. The dataset comprised deeply sampled blood TCRbeta repertoires from subjects exposed to, actively infected with, or recovered from COVID-19. The repertoires were made available in a free public database intended to serve as a resource for research on the immune response to SARS-CoV-2. Samples came from the ongoing ImmuneRACE study (first 160 participants) plus 1,254 subjects from 6 global collaborators.

TCRbeta CDR3 regions were amplified from genomic DNA by means of the immunoSEQ Assay, a bias-controlled multiplex PCR. The paper's processing steps were these. Within the assay, amplification of reference gene primers was used to estimate how many nucleated cells each sample contained. Sequence reads were collapsed and filtered to measure the absolute abundance of every unique TCRbeta CDR3 rearrangement. For each sample, productive Simpson clonality was calculated as the square root of Simpson's diversity index over productive rearrangements. The immuneACCESS repertoire file appears here via TCRdb, limited to in-frame rearrangements. These files lack a portion of the clones; in checked studies, under half of the deficit traces to unresolved V genes, and the cause of the others is not known. V and J calls and clone size follow that table, whereas D and trimming were derived from the DNA. The sample data list about 230,000 clones, and about nine tenths of these were observed just once. The ten largest make up less than 3.5% of the sample.

The germline V gene encodes CDR1 LNHDA and CDR2 SQIVND (reference sequence). The trim is 5 bases for V and 5 bases for J, with a gap of 21 bases between the germline ends. The cysteine opens and the phenylalanine closes a CDR3 of 16 amino acids. Only the CDR3 region is kept as DNA, spanning 48 bases read in frame from base 1. The full study reports these points: The quantity of clinical and demographic metadata differed by source and by participant and was supplied without curation.

Whole blood was collected in K2EDTA tubes by collaborating institutions according to the institutions' own protocols. For TCRbeta analysis, collaborators shipped samples as frozen whole blood, isolated PBMCs, or DNA extracted from either of those sample types. The sequencing input was peripheral blood. This sequence uses TRBV19 and TRBJ1-2, with a weak D call of TRBD1 (6 bases match). This TCR was sampled from a woman in her fifties or sixties with acute or convalescent COVID-19. In nucleotide form, the sequence is TGTGCCAGTAGTCGAGTCCCTACAGGGCCCCCATATGGCTACACCTTC. Its translation reads: CASSRVPTGPPYGYTF.